This T cell receptor beta chain derives from a study of OX40 agonist ivuxolimab in advanced cancers. Looking at the study overall: Ivuxolimab doses were 0.01, 0.1, 0.3, 1.5, 3 or 10 mg/kg every 2 weeks. The dose-escalation cohort was approximately 84% male, with a mean age of around 60 years, ranging roughly 23 to 85. General study findings and limits: No determination was made of the antigen specificity of the expanded peripheral T cells. In CD8+ T cells, expanded clones were on average more numerous than in CD4+.

As for this clone: Its antigen is as yet unknown.

The method was immunoSEQ multiplex PCR; TCRdb's version includes in-frame clones alone and lacks a portion of them. The table lists roughly 68,000 clones, 85% to 95% of them singletons. The CDR3 consists of 11 residues. Germline V lookup: CDR1 KGHSH, CDR2 LQKENI. With 6 bases removed from V and 5 bases from J, the gap between germline ends came to 7 bases. The sequence was obtained from an adult with an advanced solid tumor such as melanoma, head and neck, liver or kidney cancer. The sample consisted of CD4+ or CD8+ T cells sorted from blood, taken in a trial of the OX40 agonist ivuxolimab. The chain carries TRBV18 and TRBJ2-5; D is undetermined. For the CDR3, the DNA is TGTGCCAGCTCCGGTGGGGAGACCCAGTACTTC. Encoded protein: CASSGGETQYF.